This T cell receptor beta chain was recorded in a study of T-cell memory formation after mild COVID-19. The ends were cut back, 5 bases at V and 4 bases at J, with 14 bases in the middle. CDR1 and CDR2 from the germline V gene are SGHTA and FQGNSA. The CDR3 covers 14 residues. Libraries for TCRalpha and TCRbeta carried sample barcodes and unique molecular identifiers via 5'RACE. MiXCR, applied by TCRdb to the 5' RACE reads, yields one record per CDR3 protein. The sample consists of about 390,000 distinct CDR3 sequences, around 21% of them appearing once. This clonotype originated in an adult woman who had mild COVID-19 (a few samples of this study predate the infection). Cell type and time point are not known. The sample taken for sequencing was PBMCs or a T cell subset sorted from them (not recorded which). V usage is TRBV7-2 and J usage is TRBJ1-1; D is unresolved. The CDR3 loop reads CASSPSRIPTEAFF. For the CDR3, the DNA is TGTGCCAGCAGCCCCAGCAGGATCCCCACTGAAGCTTTCTTT.